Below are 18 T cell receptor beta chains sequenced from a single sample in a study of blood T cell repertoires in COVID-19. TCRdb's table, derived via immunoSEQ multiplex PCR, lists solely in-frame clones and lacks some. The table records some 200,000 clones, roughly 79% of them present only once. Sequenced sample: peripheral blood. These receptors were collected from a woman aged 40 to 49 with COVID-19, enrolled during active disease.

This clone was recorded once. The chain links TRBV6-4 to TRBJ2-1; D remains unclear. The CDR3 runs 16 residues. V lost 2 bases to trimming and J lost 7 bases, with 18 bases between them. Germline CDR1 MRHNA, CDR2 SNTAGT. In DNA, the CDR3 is TGTGCCAGCAGTGACAGTTTCGTGGGCCTGTATAATGAGCAGTTCTTC. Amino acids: CASSDSFVGLYNEQFF.

CDR3 bases: TGTGCCAGCAGTCCCCTCAGGTACTCCTACGAGCAGTACTTC. Amino acid sequence: CASSPLRYSYEQYF. The chain combines TRBV27 with TRBJ2-7; D unclear. CDR3 length: 14 residues. Deletions cut 5 bases from V and 0 bases from J, with 11 bases between. Germline assignment: CDR1 MNHEY and CDR2 SMNVEV (reference sequence).

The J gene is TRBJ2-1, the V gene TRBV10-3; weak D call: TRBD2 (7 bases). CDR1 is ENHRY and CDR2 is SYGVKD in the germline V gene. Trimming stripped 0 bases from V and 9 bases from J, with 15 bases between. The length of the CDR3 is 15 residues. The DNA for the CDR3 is TGTGCCATCAGTGAGTCGAGGGGGGGGCTCGGTGAGCAGTTCTTC. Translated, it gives CAISESRGGLGEQFF.

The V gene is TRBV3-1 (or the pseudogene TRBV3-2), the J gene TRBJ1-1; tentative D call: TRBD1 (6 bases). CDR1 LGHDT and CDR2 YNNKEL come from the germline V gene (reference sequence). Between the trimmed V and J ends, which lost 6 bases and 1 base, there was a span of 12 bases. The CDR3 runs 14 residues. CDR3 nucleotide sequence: TGTGCCAGCAGTCGGGTAGGGGGGAACACTGAAGCTTTCTTT. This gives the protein CASSRVGGNTEAFF.

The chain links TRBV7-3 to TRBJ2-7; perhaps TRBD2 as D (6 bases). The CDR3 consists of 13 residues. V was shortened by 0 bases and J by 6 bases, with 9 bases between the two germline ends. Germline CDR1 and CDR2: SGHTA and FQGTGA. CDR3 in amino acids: CASSLTVGGEQYF. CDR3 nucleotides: TGTGCCAGCAGCTTAACAGTCGGGGGCGAGCAGTACTTC.

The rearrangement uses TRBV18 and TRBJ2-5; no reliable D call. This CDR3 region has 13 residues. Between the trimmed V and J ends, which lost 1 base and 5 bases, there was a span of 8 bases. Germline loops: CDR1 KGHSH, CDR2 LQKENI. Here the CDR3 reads CASSPLAGETQYF. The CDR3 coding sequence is TGTGCCAGCTCACCACTGGCCGGGGAGACCCAGTACTTC.

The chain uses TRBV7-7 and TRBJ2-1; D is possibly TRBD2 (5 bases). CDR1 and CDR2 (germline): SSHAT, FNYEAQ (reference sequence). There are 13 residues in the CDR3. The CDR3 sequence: CASAAELYNEQFF. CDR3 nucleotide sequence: TGTGCTAGCGCCGCGGAACTCTACAATGAGCAGTTCTTC.

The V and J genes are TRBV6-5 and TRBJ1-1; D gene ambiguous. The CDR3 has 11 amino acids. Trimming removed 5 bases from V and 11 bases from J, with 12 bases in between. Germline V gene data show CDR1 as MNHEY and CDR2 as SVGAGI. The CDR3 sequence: CASSMVREAFF. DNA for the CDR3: TGTGCCAGCAGTATGGTTCGGGAGGCTTTCTTT.

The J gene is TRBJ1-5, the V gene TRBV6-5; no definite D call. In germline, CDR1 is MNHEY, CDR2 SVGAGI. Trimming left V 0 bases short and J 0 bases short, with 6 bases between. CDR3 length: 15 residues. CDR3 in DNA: TGTGCCAGCAGTTACTCACAGAATAGCAATCAGCCCCAGCATTTT. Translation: CASSYSQNSNQPQHF.

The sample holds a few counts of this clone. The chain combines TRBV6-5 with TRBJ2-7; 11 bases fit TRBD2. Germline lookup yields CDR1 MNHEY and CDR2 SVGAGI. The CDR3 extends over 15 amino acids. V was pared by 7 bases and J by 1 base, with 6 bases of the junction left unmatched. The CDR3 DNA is TGTGCCAGCACAGAGGGGACTAGCGGTTCCTACGAGCAGTACTTC. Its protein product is CASTEGTSGSYEQYF.

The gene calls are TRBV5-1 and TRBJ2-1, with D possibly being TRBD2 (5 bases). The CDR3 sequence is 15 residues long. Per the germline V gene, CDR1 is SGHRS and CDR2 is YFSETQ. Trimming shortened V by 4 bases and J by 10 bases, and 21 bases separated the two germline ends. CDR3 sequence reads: CASSLTMDPRGEQFF. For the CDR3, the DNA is TGCGCCAGCAGCCTAACAATGGACCCCCGGGGAGAGCAGTTCTTC.

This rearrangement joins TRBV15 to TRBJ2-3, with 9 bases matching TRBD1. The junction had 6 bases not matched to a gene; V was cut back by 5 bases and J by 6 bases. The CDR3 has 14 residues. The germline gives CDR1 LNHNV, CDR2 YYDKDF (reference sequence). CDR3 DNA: TGTGCCACCAGCCCGGGACAGGGTCGCGATACGCAGTATTTT. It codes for CATSPGQGRDTQYF.

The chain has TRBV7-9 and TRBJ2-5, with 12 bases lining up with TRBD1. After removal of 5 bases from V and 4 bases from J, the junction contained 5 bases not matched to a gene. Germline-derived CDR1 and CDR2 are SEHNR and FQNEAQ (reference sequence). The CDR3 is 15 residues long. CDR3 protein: CASSPGTGGIETQYF. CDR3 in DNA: TGTGCCAGCAGCCCCGGGACAGGGGGCATAGAGACCCAGTACTTC.

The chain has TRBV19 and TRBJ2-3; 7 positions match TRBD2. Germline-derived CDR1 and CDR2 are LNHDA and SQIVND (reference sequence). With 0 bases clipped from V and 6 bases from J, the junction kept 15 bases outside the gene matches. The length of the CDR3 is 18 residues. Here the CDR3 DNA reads TGTGCCAGTAGTATAGATCGGGGAGGGTATAGAGCCTCCGATACGCAGTATTTT. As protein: CASSIDRGGYRASDTQYF.

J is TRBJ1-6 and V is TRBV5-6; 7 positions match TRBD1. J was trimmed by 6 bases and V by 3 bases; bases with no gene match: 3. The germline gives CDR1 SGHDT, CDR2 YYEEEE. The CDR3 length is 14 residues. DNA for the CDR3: TGTGCCAGCAGCTCGGGACAGCCTAATTCACCCCTCCACTTT. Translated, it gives CASSSGQPNSPLHF.

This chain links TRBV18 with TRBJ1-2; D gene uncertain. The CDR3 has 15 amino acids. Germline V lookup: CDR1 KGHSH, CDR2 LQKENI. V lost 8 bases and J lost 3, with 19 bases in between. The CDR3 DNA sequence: TGTGCCAGCCAGTATACCCGGGGAACTGACTATGGCTACACCTTC. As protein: CASQYTRGTDYGYTF.

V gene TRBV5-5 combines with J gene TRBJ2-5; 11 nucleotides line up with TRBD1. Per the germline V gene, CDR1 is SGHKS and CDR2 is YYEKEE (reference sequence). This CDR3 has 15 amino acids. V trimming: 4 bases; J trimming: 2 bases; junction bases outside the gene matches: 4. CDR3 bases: TGTGCCAGCAGCGGGGGGACAGGGGGTCAAGAGACCCAGTACTTC. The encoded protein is CASSGGTGGQETQYF.

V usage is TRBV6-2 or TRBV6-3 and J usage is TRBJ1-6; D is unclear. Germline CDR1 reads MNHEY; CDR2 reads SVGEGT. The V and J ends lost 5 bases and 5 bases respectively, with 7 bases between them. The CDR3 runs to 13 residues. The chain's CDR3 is CASSGVHNSPLHF. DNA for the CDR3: TGTGCCAGCAGTGGAGTCCATAATTCACCCCTCCACTTT.